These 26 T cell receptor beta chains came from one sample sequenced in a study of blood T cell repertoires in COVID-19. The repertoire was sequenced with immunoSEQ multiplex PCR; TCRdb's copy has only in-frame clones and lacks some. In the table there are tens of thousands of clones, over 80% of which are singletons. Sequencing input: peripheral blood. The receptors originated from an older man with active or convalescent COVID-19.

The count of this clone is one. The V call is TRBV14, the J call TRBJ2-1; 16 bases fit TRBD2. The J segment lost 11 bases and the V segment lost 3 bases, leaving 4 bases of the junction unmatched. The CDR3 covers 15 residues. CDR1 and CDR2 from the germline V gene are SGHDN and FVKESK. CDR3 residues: CASSHQGLAGGKQFF. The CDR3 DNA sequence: TGTGCCAGCAGCCATCAGGGACTAGCGGGAGGGAAGCAGTTCTTC.

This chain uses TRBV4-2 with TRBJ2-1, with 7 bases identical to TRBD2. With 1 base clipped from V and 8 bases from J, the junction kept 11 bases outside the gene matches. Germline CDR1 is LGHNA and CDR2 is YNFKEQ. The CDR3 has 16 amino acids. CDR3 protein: CASSQATSPTGDEQFF. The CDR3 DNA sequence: TGTGCCAGCAGCCAAGCGACTAGCCCCACGGGTGATGAGCAGTTCTTC.

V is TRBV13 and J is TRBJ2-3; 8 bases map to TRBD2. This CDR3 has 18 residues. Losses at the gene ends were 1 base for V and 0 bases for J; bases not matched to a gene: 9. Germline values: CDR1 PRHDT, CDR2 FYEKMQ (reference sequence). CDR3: CASSLAAGGRTSTDTQYF. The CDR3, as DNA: TGTGCCAGCAGCTTAGCCGCGGGCGGGAGGACTAGCACAGATACGCAGTATTTT. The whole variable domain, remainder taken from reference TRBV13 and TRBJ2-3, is AAGVIQSPRHLIKEKRETATLKCYPIPRHDTVYWYQQGPGQDPQFLISFYEKMQSDKGSIPDRFSAQQFSDYHSELNMSSLELGDSALYFCASSLAAGGRTSTDTQYFGPGTRLTVL.

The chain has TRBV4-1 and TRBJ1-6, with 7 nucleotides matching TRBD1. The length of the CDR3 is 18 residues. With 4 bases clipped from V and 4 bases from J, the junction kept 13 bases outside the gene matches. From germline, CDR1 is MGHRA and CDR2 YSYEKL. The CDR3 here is CASSPLMGQIFYNSPLHF. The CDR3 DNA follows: TGCGCCAGCAGCCCCTTAATGGGACAGATCTTTTATAATTCACCCCTCCACTTT.

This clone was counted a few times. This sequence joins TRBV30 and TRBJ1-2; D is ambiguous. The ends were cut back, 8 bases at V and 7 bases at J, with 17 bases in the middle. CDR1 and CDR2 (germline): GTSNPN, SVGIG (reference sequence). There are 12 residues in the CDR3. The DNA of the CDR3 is TGTGCCGGAGGCCAATGGGCCTCTGGCTACACCTTC. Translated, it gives CAGGQWASGYTF.

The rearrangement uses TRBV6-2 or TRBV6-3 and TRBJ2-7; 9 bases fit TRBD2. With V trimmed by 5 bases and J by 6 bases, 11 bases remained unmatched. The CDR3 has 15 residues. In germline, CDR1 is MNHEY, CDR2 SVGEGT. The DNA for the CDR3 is TGTGCCAGCAGTGATCGGGCGGGAGGGCCATTCGAGCAGTACTTC. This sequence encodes CASSDRAGGPFEQYF.

CDR3 DNA sequence: TGTGCCAGCTCATCGACAGGGGGGCGGGTAATGAACACTGAAGCTTTCTTT. Translated: CASSSTGGRVMNTEAFF. The V call is TRBV18, the J call TRBJ1-1; 9 bases map to TRBD1. The junction had 10 bases not matched to a gene; V was cut back by 5 bases and J by 0 bases. Germline lookup yields CDR1 KGHSH and CDR2 LQKENI. This CDR3 has 17 residues. The variable domain in full, with the rest retrieved from reference TRBV18 and TRBJ1-1, is NAGVMQNPRHLVRRRGQEARLRCSPMKGHSHVYWYRQLPEEGLKFMVYLQKENIIDESGMPKERFSAEFPKEGPSILRIQQVVRGDSAAYFCASSSTGGRVMNTEAFFGQGTRLTVV.

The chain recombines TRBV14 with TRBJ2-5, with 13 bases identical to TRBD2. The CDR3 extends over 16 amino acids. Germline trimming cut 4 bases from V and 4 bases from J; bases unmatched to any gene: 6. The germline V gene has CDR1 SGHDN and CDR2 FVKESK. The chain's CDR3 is CASSPYRLAGGETQYF. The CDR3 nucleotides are TGTGCCAGCAGCCCCTACCGACTAGCGGGAGGAGAGACCCAGTACTTC.

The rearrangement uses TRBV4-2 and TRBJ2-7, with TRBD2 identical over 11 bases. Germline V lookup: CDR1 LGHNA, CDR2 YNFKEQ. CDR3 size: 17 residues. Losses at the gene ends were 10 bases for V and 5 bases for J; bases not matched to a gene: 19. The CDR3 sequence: CATRPNLLAGEGHEQYF. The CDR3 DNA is TGTGCCACCCGCCCGAACCTACTAGCGGGAGAAGGGCACGAGCAGTACTTC.

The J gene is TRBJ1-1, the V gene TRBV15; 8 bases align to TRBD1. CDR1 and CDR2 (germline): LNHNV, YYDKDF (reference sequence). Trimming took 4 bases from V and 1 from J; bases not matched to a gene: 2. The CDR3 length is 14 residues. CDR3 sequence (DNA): TGTGCCACCAGCAAGGGACAGGCGAACACTGAAGCTTTCTTT. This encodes CATSKGQANTEAFF.

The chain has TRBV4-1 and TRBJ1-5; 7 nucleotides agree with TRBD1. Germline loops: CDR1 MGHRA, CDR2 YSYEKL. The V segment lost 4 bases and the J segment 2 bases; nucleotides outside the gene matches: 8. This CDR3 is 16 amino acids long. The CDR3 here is CASSPTGLVGNQPQHF. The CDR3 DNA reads TGCGCCAGCAGCCCGACAGGGTTAGTGGGCAATCAGCCCCAGCATTTT.

The CDR3 DNA reads as TGTGCCAGTTCCCCGGGGGGGGCGCCTGGGGCCAACGTCCTGACTTTC. Encoded protein: CASSPGGAPGANVLTF. The J gene is TRBJ2-6, the V gene TRBV19; 8 nucleotides match TRBD2. The germline V gene has CDR1 LNHDA and CDR2 SQIVND (reference sequence). The V segment lost 8 bases and the J segment 2 bases; nucleotides outside the gene matches: 8. The CDR3 has 16 amino acids.

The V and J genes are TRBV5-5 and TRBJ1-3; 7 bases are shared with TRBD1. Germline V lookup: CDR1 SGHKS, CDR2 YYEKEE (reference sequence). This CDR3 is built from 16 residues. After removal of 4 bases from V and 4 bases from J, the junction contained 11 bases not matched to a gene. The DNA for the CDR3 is TGTGCCAGCAGCATACCGCAGGGGGTCTCCGGAAACACCATATATTTT. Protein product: CASSIPQGVSGNTIYF.

The CDR3 region is CATSRDRDTGELFF. The DNA for the CDR3 is TGTGCCACCAGCAGAGACCGGGACACCGGGGAGCTGTTTTTT. V and J are TRBV15 and TRBJ2-2, with unresolved D. Trimming cost V 0 bases and J 3 bases, with 5 bases left between them. Germline CDR1 and CDR2: LNHNV and YYDKDF (reference sequence). There are 14 residues in the CDR3.

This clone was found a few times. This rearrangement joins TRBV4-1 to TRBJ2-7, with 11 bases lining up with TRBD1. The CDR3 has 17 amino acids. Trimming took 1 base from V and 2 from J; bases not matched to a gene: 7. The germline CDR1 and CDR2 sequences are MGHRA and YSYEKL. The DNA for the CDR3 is TGCGCCAGCAGCCAAGGGCCGGGGACAGGGGGTACCTACGAGCAGTACTTC. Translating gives CASSQGPGTGGTYEQYF.

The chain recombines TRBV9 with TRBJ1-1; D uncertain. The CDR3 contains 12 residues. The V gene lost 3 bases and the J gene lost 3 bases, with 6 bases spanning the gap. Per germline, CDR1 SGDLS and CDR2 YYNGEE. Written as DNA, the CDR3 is TGTGCCAGCAGCGACCGGGACACTGAAGCTTTCTTT. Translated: CASSDRDTEAFF.

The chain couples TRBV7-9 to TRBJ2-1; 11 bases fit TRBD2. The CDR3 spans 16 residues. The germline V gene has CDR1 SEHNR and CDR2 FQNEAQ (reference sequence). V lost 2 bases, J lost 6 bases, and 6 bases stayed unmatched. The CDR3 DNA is TGTGCCAGCAGCTTACCAAGACTAGCGGGGACCAATGAGCAGTTCTTC. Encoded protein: CASSLPRLAGTNEQFF.

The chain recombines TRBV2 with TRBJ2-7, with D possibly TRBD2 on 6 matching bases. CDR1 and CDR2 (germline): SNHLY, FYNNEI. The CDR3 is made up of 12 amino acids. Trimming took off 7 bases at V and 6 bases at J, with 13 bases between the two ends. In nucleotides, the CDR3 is TGTGCCAGCACGACCGGAGGGATCGAGCAGTACTTC. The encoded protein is CASTTGGIEQYF.

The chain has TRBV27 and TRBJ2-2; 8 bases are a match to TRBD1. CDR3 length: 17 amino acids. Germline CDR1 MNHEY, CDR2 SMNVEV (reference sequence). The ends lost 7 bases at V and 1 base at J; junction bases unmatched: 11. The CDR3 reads CASTVRTGTGNTGELFF. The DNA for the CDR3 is TGTGCCAGCACTGTCCGCACCGGGACAGGGAACACCGGGGAGCTGTTTTTT.

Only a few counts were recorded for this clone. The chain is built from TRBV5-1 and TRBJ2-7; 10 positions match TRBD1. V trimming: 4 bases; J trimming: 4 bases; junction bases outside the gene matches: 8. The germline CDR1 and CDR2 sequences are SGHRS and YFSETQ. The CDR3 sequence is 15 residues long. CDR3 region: CASSKATGGIYEQYF. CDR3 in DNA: TGCGCCAGCAGCAAAGCGACAGGGGGCATTTACGAGCAGTACTTC.

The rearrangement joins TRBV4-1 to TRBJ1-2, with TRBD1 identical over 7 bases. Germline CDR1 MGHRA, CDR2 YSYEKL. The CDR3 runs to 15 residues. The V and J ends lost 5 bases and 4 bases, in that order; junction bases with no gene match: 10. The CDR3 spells CASSKGVGQSYGYTF. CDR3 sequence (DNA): TGCGCCAGCAGCAAAGGGGTGGGACAGAGCTATGGCTACACCTTC.

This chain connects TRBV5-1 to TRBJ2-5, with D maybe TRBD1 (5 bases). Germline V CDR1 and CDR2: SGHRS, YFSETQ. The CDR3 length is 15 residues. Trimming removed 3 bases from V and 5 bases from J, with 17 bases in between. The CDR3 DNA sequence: TGCGCCAGCAGCTCGTCTAGGGGATTGTTCGAGACCCAGTACTTC. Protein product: CASSSSRGLFETQYF.

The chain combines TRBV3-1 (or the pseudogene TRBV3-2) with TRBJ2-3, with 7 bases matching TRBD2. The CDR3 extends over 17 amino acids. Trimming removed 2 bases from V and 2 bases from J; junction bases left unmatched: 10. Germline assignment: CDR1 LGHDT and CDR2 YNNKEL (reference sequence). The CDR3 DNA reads TGTGCCAGCAGCCAACCATTGGGGGGGGGAATCACAGATACGCAGTATTTT. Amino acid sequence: CASSQPLGGGITDTQYF.

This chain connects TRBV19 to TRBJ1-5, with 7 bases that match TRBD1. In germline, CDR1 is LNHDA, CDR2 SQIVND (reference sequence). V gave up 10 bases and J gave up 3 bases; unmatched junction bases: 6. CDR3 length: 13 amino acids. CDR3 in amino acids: CATRDSSNQPQHF. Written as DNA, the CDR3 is TGTGCCACAAGGGACAGCTCCAATCAGCCCCAGCATTTT.

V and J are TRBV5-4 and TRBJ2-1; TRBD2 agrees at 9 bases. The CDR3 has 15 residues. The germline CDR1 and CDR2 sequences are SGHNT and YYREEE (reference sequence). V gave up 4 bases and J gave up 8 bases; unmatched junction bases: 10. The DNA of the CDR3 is TGTGCCAGCAGCCGAGCGGGAGGAAGCTTCTATGAGCAGTTCTTC. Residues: CASSRAGGSFYEQFF.

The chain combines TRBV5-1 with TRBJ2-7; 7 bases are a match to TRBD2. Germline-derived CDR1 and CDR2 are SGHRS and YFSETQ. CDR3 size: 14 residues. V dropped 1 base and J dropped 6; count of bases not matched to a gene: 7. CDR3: CASSLLPSGSEQYF. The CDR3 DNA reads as TGCGCCAGCAGCTTGTTGCCTAGCGGTAGCGAGCAGTACTTC.